The 27 T cell receptor beta chains given below trace back to one sample, sequenced in a study of blood T cell repertoires in COVID-19. Assay used: immunoSEQ multiplex PCR; TCRdb lists only in-frame clones, some missing. This sample carries 30,000 to 45,000 clones, about nine tenths of them seen once, and the ten largest clones take around 4.8%. The source material was peripheral blood. Receptors originate from a human donor in a cohort sampled during active COVID-19.

The chain uses TRBV3-1 (or the pseudogene TRBV3-2) and TRBJ2-1; 13 bases are a match to TRBD2. The V gene end was trimmed by 2 bases and the J gene end by 0 bases; junction bases not matched to a gene: 7. The germline gives CDR1 LGHDT, CDR2 YNNKEL (reference sequence). This CDR3 region has 19 residues. The chain's CDR3 is CASSQPGTSGTSSYNEQFF. Written as DNA, the CDR3 is TGTGCCAGCAGCCAACCCGGGACTAGCGGGACGAGCTCCTACAATGAGCAGTTCTTC.

This sequence joins TRBV28 and TRBJ2-3; TRBD2 matches at 10 bases. Germline trimming cut 3 bases from V and 4 bases from J; bases unmatched to any gene: 1. The CDR3 has 14 amino acids. Germline V CDR1 and CDR2: MDHEN, SYDVKM. In DNA form, the CDR3 reads TGTGCCAGCAGTTTGGGACTAGCGTCAGATACGCAGTATTTT. Translating gives CASSLGLASDTQYF.

The CDR3 spells CASSEWTGGQPQHF. The CDR3 DNA reads TGTGCCAGCAGTGAATGGACAGGCGGCCAGCCCCAGCATTTT. The chain links TRBV2 to TRBJ1-5; 7 positions match TRBD1. The germline CDR1 and CDR2 sequences are SNHLY and FYNNEI. V shed 2 bases, J shed 7 bases, and the junction held 5 bases outside the gene matches. The CDR3 has 14 amino acids.

The chain employs TRBV27 and TRBJ2-7, with D perhaps matching TRBD2 (6 bases). The V and J ends lost 7 bases and 2 bases respectively, with 15 bases between them. Germline-derived CDR1 and CDR2 are MNHEY and SMNVEV (reference sequence). The length of the CDR3 is 14 residues. The CDR3 loop is CASIAGTQAYEQYF. The CDR3 region has the DNA TGTGCCAGCATCGCCGGGACTCAGGCCTACGAGCAGTACTTC.

The gene calls are TRBV6-6 and TRBJ2-5; D is perhaps TRBD2 (6 bases). The ends were cut back, 6 bases at V and 5 bases at J, with 16 bases in the middle. This CDR3 has 14 amino acids. Germline V lookup: CDR1 MNHNY, CDR2 SVGAGI (reference sequence). CDR3 sequence: CASRPGRTWETQYF. The CDR3 DNA reads TGTGCCAGCAGGCCCGGGAGAACTTGGGAGACCCAGTACTTC.

The chain carries TRBV5-5 and TRBJ2-7, with 12 bases aligning to TRBD2. CDR3 length equals 15 residues. Germline V gene sequence: CDR1 SGHKS, CDR2 YYEKEE (reference sequence). Trimming took 5 bases from V and 2 from J; bases not matched to a gene: 5. As DNA, the CDR3 is TGTGCCAGCAGGTACCGGACTAGCGGGACCTACGAGCAGTACTTC. Amino acids: CASRYRTSGTYEQYF.

This chain links TRBV2 with TRBJ1-2; no firm D call. The germline CDR1 and CDR2 sequences are SNHLY and FYNNEI. This CDR3 region has 14 residues. V dropped 8 bases and J dropped 0 bases, with 13 bases sitting between them. The chain's CDR3 is CASAPSRANYGYTF. The CDR3, as DNA: TGTGCCAGCGCCCCATCCCGGGCTAACTATGGCTACACCTTC.

The chain has TRBV18 and TRBJ1-5, with TRBD1 matching 7 bases. The CDR3 consists of 17 residues. Germline V gives CDR1 KGHSH, CDR2 LQKENI. The V segment lost 0 bases and the J segment 7 bases; nucleotides outside the gene matches: 12. In DNA form, the CDR3 reads TGTGCCAGCTCACCACCGGAGCGACAGGGCTATGGGCAGCCCCAGCATTTT. Its protein is CASSPPERQGYGQPQHF.

Written as DNA, the CDR3 is TGTGCCAGCAGCTTAACACGGGACTACACTGAAGCTTTCTTT. Translated: CASSLTRDYTEAFF. The rearrangement joins TRBV7-2 to TRBJ1-1; D might be TRBD1 (5 bases). Trimming stripped 2 bases from V and 3 bases from J, with 10 bases between. Germline V gene data show CDR1 as SGHTA and CDR2 as FQGNSA. The CDR3 sequence is 14 residues long.

V and J are TRBV6-5 and TRBJ1-4; 7 bases agree with TRBD1. Trimming took 5 bases from V and 10 from J; bases not matched to a gene: 13. From germline, CDR1 is MNHEY and CDR2 SVGAGI. This CDR3 region has 15 residues. This CDR3 reads CASSIPTGLLGKLFF. The CDR3 DNA is TGTGCCAGCAGTATCCCGACAGGGCTTCTGGGAAAACTGTTTTTT.

This clone was recorded once. V usage is TRBV5-5 and J usage is TRBJ1-2; tentatively, D is TRBD1 (6 bases). The CDR3 runs 15 residues. Germline lookup yields CDR1 SGHKS and CDR2 YYEKEE (reference sequence). The V and J ends lost 5 bases and 8 bases respectively, with 22 bases between them. CDR3 nucleotides: TGTGCCAGCAGTCCACTACAGGGAGGGATATACGGCTACACCTTC. It encodes CASSPLQGGIYGYTF. Supplemented by reference TRBV5-5 and TRBJ1-2, the full variable domain reads DAGVTQSPTHLIKTRGQQVTLRCSPISGHKSVSWYQQVLGQGPQFIFQYYEKEERGRGNFPDRFSARQFPNYSSELNVNALLLGDSALYLCASSPLQGGIYGYTFGSGTRLTVV.

The V call is TRBV25-1, the J call TRBJ1-2; 7 nucleotides agree with TRBD1. Germline CDR1 reads MGHDK; CDR2 reads SYGVNS. CDR3 length: 15 residues. The V gene end was trimmed by 5 bases and the J gene end by 4 bases; junction bases not matched to a gene: 10. The chain's CDR3 is CASSPFSTGIYGYTF. In nucleotides, the CDR3 is TGTGCCAGCAGTCCCTTTTCGACAGGGATCTATGGCTACACCTTC.

V gene TRBV2 combines with J gene TRBJ2-5, with 12 bases fitting TRBD2. In germline, CDR1 is SNHLY, CDR2 FYNNEI. CDR3 size: 14 residues. V lost 9 bases to trimming and J lost 1 base; unmatched junction nucleotides: 3. The CDR3 region has the DNA TGTGCCAGGGGGACTAGCGGGTCCCAAGAGACCCAGTACTTC. Residues: CARGTSGSQETQYF.

The chain has TRBV25-1 and TRBJ2-3; 8 bases map to TRBD1. The V gene end was trimmed by 6 bases and the J gene end by 1 base; junction bases not matched to a gene: 9. The CDR3 has 16 residues. Germline loops: CDR1 MGHDK, CDR2 SYGVNS. The CDR3 bases are TGTGCCAGCAGCAGGGGGCGGGCAGGGGGCACAGATACGCAGTATTTT. Its protein product is CASSRGRAGGTDTQYF. Combining the CDR3 with reference TRBV25-1 and TRBJ2-3 gives the whole variable domain EADIYQTPRYLVIGTGKKITLECSQTMGHDKMYWYQQDPGMELHLIHYSYGVNSTEKGDLSSESTVSRIRTEHFPLTLESARPSHTSQYLCASSRGRAGGTDTQYFGPGTRLTVL.

This clone occurred once. J is TRBJ2-5 and V is TRBV19, with 11 bases that match TRBD2. Germline V lookup: CDR1 LNHDA, CDR2 SQIVND (reference sequence). V was clipped by 4 bases and J by 4 bases; unmatched bases: 5. The CDR3 spans 15 residues. CDR3 amino acids: CASSKTSGSLETQYF. CDR3 bases: TGTGCCAGTAGTAAAACTAGCGGGAGTCTAGAGACCCAGTACTTC.

The V gene is TRBV5-8, the J gene TRBJ2-3; a weak D match, TRBD1 (6 bases). Germline assignment: CDR1 SGHTS and CDR2 YDEGEE. This CDR3 spans 18 amino acids. The V gene lost 2 bases and the J gene lost 0 bases, with 19 bases spanning the gap. CDR3 sequence: CASSFRGRGRASTDTQYF. DNA of the CDR3: TGTGCCAGCAGCTTTCGGGGCAGGGGCCGAGCCAGCACAGATACGCAGTATTTT.

The chain couples TRBV7-9 to TRBJ2-5, with D perhaps TRBD2 (5 bases). Trimming left V 5 bases short and J 3 bases short, with 16 bases between. The CDR3 extends over 15 amino acids. Germline V gene data show CDR1 as SEHNR and CDR2 as FQNEAQ (reference sequence). The CDR3 sequence: CASSAQGGSEETQYF. Here the CDR3 DNA reads TGTGCCAGCAGCGCCCAAGGAGGTAGCGAAGAGACCCAGTACTTC.

The chain is built from TRBV7-3 and TRBJ2-1; 11 bases fit TRBD2. V lost 6 bases and J lost 3; bases outside the gene matches: 7. Germline CDR1 reads SGHTA; CDR2 reads FQGTGA. The CDR3 runs 16 residues. CDR3 sequence reads: CASSPRGLADYNEQFF. CDR3 bases: TGTGCCAGCAGTCCGAGGGGACTAGCGGACTACAATGAGCAGTTCTTC.

The chain recombines TRBV9 with TRBJ1-1; 10 bases agree with TRBD1. Trimming cost V 5 bases and J 4 bases; bases outside gene matches: 5. The CDR3 loop spans 14 amino acids. Looked up from germline, CDR1 is SGDLS and CDR2 is YYNGEE. Here the CDR3 reads CASRPGQGVTEAFF. As DNA, the CDR3 is TGTGCCAGCAGACCTGGACAGGGGGTCACTGAAGCTTTCTTT. Based on the CDR3 plus reference TRBV9 and TRBJ1-1, the full variable domain is DSGVTQTPKHLITATGQRVTLRCSPRSGDLSVYWYQQSLDQGLQFLIQYYNGEERAKGNILERFSAQQFPDLHSELNLSSLELGDSALYFCASRPGQGVTEAFFGQGTRLTVV.

This chain uses TRBV5-1 with TRBJ2-1; 8 bases are a match to TRBD2. With V trimmed by 2 bases and J by 9 bases, 10 bases remained unmatched. CDR3 size: 15 residues. Germline lookup yields CDR1 SGHRS and CDR2 YFSETQ. The CDR3 reads CASSFLPGGPFEQFF. CDR3 sequence (DNA): TGCGCCAGCAGCTTCCTACCGGGAGGGCCGTTTGAGCAGTTCTTC.

This chain links TRBV9 with TRBJ1-2, with 10 positions matching TRBD1. Germline trimming cut 1 base from V and 2 bases from J; bases unmatched to any gene: 2. This CDR3 comprises 15 residues. Germline V CDR1 and CDR2: SGDLS, YYNGEE. The CDR3 nucleotides read TGTGCCAGCAGCGTATCGACAGGGGGCAACTATGGCTACACCTTC. It specifies CASSVSTGGNYGYTF.

This chain uses TRBV30 with TRBJ2-7; D perhaps matches TRBD1 (5 bases). CDR1 and CDR2 (germline): GTSNPN, SVGIG (reference sequence). Trimming stripped 5 bases from V and 3 bases from J, with 14 bases between. The CDR3 covers 13 residues. In nucleotides, the CDR3 is TGTGCCTGGGGTAGGGGCCGCCACTACGAGCAGTACTTC. Amino acid sequence: CAWGRGRHYEQYF.

This sequence joins TRBV5-1 and TRBJ1-1; the D gene is possibly TRBD1 (5 bases). The germline V gene has CDR1 SGHRS and CDR2 YFSETQ. The CDR3 spans 14 residues. Deletions cut 0 bases from V and 4 bases from J, with 10 bases between. CDR3 bases: TGCGCCAGCAGCTTGGTGGGGGGTGGCACTGAAGCTTTCTTT. This sequence encodes CASSLVGGGTEAFF. The whole variable domain, filled in from reference TRBV5-1 and TRBJ1-1, reads KAGVTQTPRYLIKTRGQQVTLSCSPISGHRSVSWYQQTPGQGLQFLFEYFSETQRNKGNFPGRFSGRQFSNSRSEMNVSTLELGDSALYLCASSLVGGGTEAFFGQGTRLTVV.

The CDR3 DNA sequence: TGTGCCAGCAGCCCGACAGACTCGACAGGGACCTACGAGCAGTACTTC. This gives the protein CASSPTDSTGTYEQYF. V gene TRBV4-2 combines with J gene TRBJ2-7; 7 nucleotides line up with TRBD1. The V and J ends lost 4 bases and 2 bases, in that order; junction bases with no gene match: 11. The CDR3 consists of 16 residues. Germline V gene data show CDR1 as LGHNA and CDR2 as YNFKEQ.

The rearrangement links TRBV7-8 to TRBJ2-3; TRBD2 aligns across 10 bases. The CDR3 sequence is 15 residues long. CDR1 SGHVS and CDR2 FQNEAQ come from the germline V gene. V was pared by 5 bases and J by 2 bases, with 4 bases of the junction left unmatched. The DNA for the CDR3 is TGTGCCAGCAGCCCACTAGCGGGATACACAGATACGCAGTATTTT. It encodes CASSPLAGYTDTQYF. Filled out from reference TRBV7-8 and TRBJ2-3, the complete variable domain reads GAGVSQSPRYKVAKRGQDVALRCDPISGHVSLFWYQQALGQGPEFLTYFQNEAQLDKSGLPSDRFFAERPEGSVSTLKIQRTQQEDSAVYLCASSPLAGYTDTQYFGPGTRLTVL.

The rearrangement links TRBV7-8 to TRBJ2-5; D might be TRBD1 (6 bases). Deletions cut 7 bases from V and 7 bases from J, with 22 bases between. Germline loops: CDR1 SGHVS, CDR2 FQNEAQ. The CDR3 spans 15 residues. The DNA for the CDR3 is TGTGCCAGCACCCAAGCTGGGGGCAGGGTTGGGACCCAGTACTTC. It encodes CASTQAGGRVGTQYF.

CDR3 protein: CATVDPRSGGELFF. For the CDR3, the DNA is TGCGCCACGGTGGATCCGCGGAGCGGCGGGGAGCTGTTTTTT. The V gene is TRBV5-1, the J gene TRBJ2-2; weak D call: TRBD2 (5 bases). The CDR3 is made up of 14 amino acids. Germline V gives CDR1 SGHRS, CDR2 YFSETQ. V shed 9 bases and J shed 7 bases, with 19 bases lying between them.